Sequencing of this TCR beta chain was carried out in a study of control samples from healthy donors and cancer patients. The CDR3 spans 15 residues. The ends were cut back, 0 bases at V and 4 bases at J, with 14 bases in the middle. Germline assignment: CDR1 SGHRS and CDR2 YFSETQ. Some clones are missing from TCRdb's copy, which holds only in-frame ones; the method was immunoSEQ multiplex PCR. Of about 51,000 clones listed, around nine tenths are singletons. The clonotype comes from a man aged 40-55 years with colorectal cancer. The gene calls are TRBV5-1 and TRBJ2-7; TRBD2 is a possible D gene (6 bases). Material for sequencing was PBMCs. The CDR3 sequence is CASSLVGGHTYEQYF. The DNA for the CDR3 is TGCGCCAGCAGCTTGGTGGGAGGCCATACATACGAGCAGTACTTC.